These 5 T cell receptor beta chains came from one sample sequenced in a study of response to subunit inactivated influenza vaccine. TCRdb independently ran MiXCR on the RT-PCR reads; one entry per CDR3 protein. The data contain roughly 670,000 distinct CDR3 sequences, about 15% of them seen just once; the ten biggest clones take up roughly 7.6%. The sample was PBMCs from blood, taken around two weeks before vaccination. These TCRs come from a man between 50 and 59 years old who received an inactivated influenza vaccine.

The gene calls are TRBV10-3 and TRBJ2-3; 9 bases map to TRBD2. The CDR3 consists of 18 residues. J lost 6 bases, V lost 3 bases, and 16 bases had no gene match. CDR1 ENHRY and CDR2 SYGVKD come from the germline V gene. In DNA, the CDR3 is TGTGCCATCAGTGATGGTAGCGGGGGATACGGGGGTCGGGATACGCAGTATTTT. This codes for CAISDGSGGYGGRDTQYF.

This clonotype was recorded at least ten times. This sequence joins TRBV12-3 or TRBV12-4 and TRBJ2-1, with D possibly matching TRBD2 (5 bases). Trimming removed 5 bases from V and 0 bases from J, with 11 bases in between. The CDR3 has 15 amino acids. CDR3 in DNA: TGTGCCAGCAGTCTGGACTCAAACTCCTACAATGAGCAGTTCTTC. It is translated as CASSLDSNSYNEQFF.

This clonotype was detected a few times. The J gene is TRBJ1-3, the V gene TRBV7-9, with D maybe TRBD1 (5 bases). The CDR3 runs to 15 residues. V dropped 2 bases and J dropped 8 bases, with 16 bases sitting between them. The germline CDR1 and CDR2 sequences are SEHNR and FQNEAQ (reference sequence). The CDR3 DNA is TGTGCCAGCAGCTTAATAGGGACCCAGGTTGACACCATATATTTT. Its protein is CASSLIGTQVDTIYF.

This clonotype has more than one count but fewer than ten. The chain's CDR3 is CASSDGGLPEAFF. The CDR3 DNA follows: TGTGCCAGCAGCGACGGCGGTCTCCCTGAAGCTTTCTTT. The genes are TRBV3-1 and TRBJ1-1; D gene unclear. Germline V gene lookup returns CDR1 LGHDT and CDR2 YNNKEL (reference sequence). V gave up 5 bases and J gave up 6 bases, with 13 bases separating them. The CDR3 spans 13 residues.

The chain carries TRBV29-1 and TRBJ2-3; 12 positions agree with TRBD2. V shed 5 bases and J 3 bases; nucleotides not matched to a gene: 3. The CDR3 is 14 residues long. Per the germline V gene, CDR1 is SQVTM and CDR2 is ANQGSEA. CDR3 loop: CSVSLAGGTDTQYF. Here the CDR3 DNA reads TGCAGCGTTTCCCTAGCGGGAGGGACAGATACGCAGTATTTT.